These 10 T cell receptor beta chains came from one sample sequenced in a study of blood T cell repertoires in COVID-19 (dated by TCRdb to the early 2020s). Libraries came from the immunoSEQ multiplex PCR assay. TCRdb obtained this table from immuneACCESS and retained in-frame rearrangements with V and J assigned. These tables miss some clones; where compared with another copy, unresolved V genes account for less than half of the shortfall, and the remainder is unexplained. Within this sample are 240,000 or so clones, with about 79% of them counted one time only. Over 8% of the sample lies in the top ten. Sample: peripheral blood. The receptors originated from a woman of 80 years or more with acute or convalescent COVID-19.

The chain combines TRBV6-4 with TRBJ2-3, with D perhaps matching TRBD2 (6 bases). The CDR3 is 13 residues long. The V gene's germline CDR1 is MRHNA and CDR2 SNTAGT. Trimming pared 5 bases from V and 5 bases from J, leaving 11 bases between. The CDR3 loop is CASSPRRGDTQYF. The DNA of the CDR3 is TGTGCCAGCAGTCCGAGGAGGGGAGATACGCAGTATTTT.

V gene TRBV19 combines with J gene TRBJ2-1, with TRBD2 matching 11 bases. After removal of 7 bases from V and 8 bases from J, the junction contained 10 bases not matched to a gene. The CDR3 sequence is 15 residues long. In germline, CDR1 is LNHDA, CDR2 SQIVND (reference sequence). The CDR3 loop reads CASNSLAGGTHEQFF. In DNA, the CDR3 is TGTGCCAGTAATTCCCTAGCGGGGGGCACCCATGAGCAGTTCTTC.

V and J are TRBV19 and TRBJ2-5, with 14 bases lining up with TRBD2. Germline V gene lookup returns CDR1 LNHDA and CDR2 SQIVND (reference sequence). J was trimmed by 2 bases and V by 5 bases; bases with no gene match: 4. This CDR3 region has 16 residues. CDR3: CASSSRLAGGQETQYF. CDR3 coding DNA: TGTGCCAGTAGTTCTCGACTAGCGGGGGGGCAAGAGACCCAGTACTTC.

The J gene is TRBJ1-2, the V gene TRBV2; 7 bases align to TRBD1. V dropped 6 bases and J dropped 4; count of bases not matched to a gene: 2. Germline V CDR1 and CDR2: SNHLY, FYNNEI. The CDR3 is made up of 12 amino acids. The CDR3 here is CASRDRSYGYTF. The CDR3 bases are TGTGCCAGCAGGGACAGGAGCTATGGCTACACCTTC.

The chain links TRBV3-1 (or the pseudogene TRBV3-2) to TRBJ2-5, with D perhaps matching TRBD2 (5 bases). This CDR3 comprises 15 residues. V lost 3 bases and J lost 9, with 20 bases in between. Looked up from germline, CDR1 is LGHDT and CDR2 is YNNKEL (reference sequence). This CDR3 is CASSQNRDGSGAQYF. The CDR3 coding sequence is TGTGCCAGCAGCCAGAACCGGGATGGCTCTGGGGCCCAGTACTTC.

CDR3: CASSQDRQGTAFF. The DNA for the CDR3 is TGTGCCAGCAGCCAAGATCGGCAGGGAACGGCTTTCTTT. V gene TRBV14 combines with J gene TRBJ1-1; possible D gene TRBD1, 5 bases. Looked up from germline, CDR1 is SGHDN and CDR2 is FVKESK. The ends were cut back, 0 bases at V and 11 bases at J, with 13 bases in the middle. This CDR3 contains 13 residues.

This chain connects TRBV6-6 to TRBJ1-6; D remains unclear. The CDR3 totals 13 residues. Deletions cut 2 bases from V and 5 bases from J, with 4 bases between. The germline V gene encodes CDR1 MNHNY and CDR2 SVGAGI (reference sequence). The CDR3 DNA reads TGTGCCAGCAGTTACGCAGATAATTCACCCCTCCACTTT. Its translation is CASSYADNSPLHF.

The V gene is TRBV28, the J gene TRBJ2-7; D may be TRBD1 (6 bases). Germline V gene lookup returns CDR1 MDHEN and CDR2 SYDVKM. CDR3 length: 14 residues. V dropped 6 bases and J dropped 3 bases, with 15 bases sitting between them. In DNA form, the CDR3 reads TGTGCCAGCAGATCTAAACAGGGAATCTACGAGCAGTACTTC. This encodes CASRSKQGIYEQYF.

This clone was seen only once. The chain combines TRBV23-1 with TRBJ2-3, with D hard to call. TRBV23-1 counts as an open reading frame of uncertain function. V was shortened by 4 bases and J by 4 bases, with 15 bases between the two germline ends. The CDR3 totals 15 residues. The CDR3 region has the DNA TGCGCCAGCAGTCTCAATCAGGTAGGCTCAGATACGCAGTATTTT. Protein: CASSLNQVGSDTQYF.

V and J are TRBV5-1 and TRBJ2-7; D gene unclear. Germline V gene data show CDR1 as SGHRS and CDR2 as YFSETQ. Deletions cut 0 bases from V and 3 bases from J, with 7 bases between. This CDR3 spans 13 amino acids. Here the CDR3 reads CASSLERHYEQYF. The CDR3 coding sequence is TGCGCCAGCAGCTTGGAGAGACACTACGAGCAGTACTTC.